A single sample is the source of the 5 T cell receptor beta chains below, sequenced in a study of T cells in Graves' hyperthyroidism and ophthalmopathy. TCR beta CDR3 regions were amplified from RNA. HTBI primers drove first-round RT-PCR of the TCR CDR3. TCRdb reanalysed the multiplex PCR reads using MiXCR and keeps one entry per CDR3 protein. The sample includes around 350,000 distinct CDR3 sequences, roughly 15% of them seen just once. What was sequenced was blood. The source of these receptors is a woman aged 55-69 years with Graves' ophthalmopathy.

This clonotype has a handful of counts. This sequence joins TRBV4-1 and TRBJ1-4, with 12 bases that match TRBD1. The length of the CDR3 is 16 residues. V dropped 3 bases and J dropped 10; count of bases not matched to a gene: 9. CDR1 is MGHRA, CDR2 YSYEKL, per germline. CDR3 amino acids: CASSQESGTGGRKLFF. The CDR3 coding sequence is TGCGCCAGCAGCCAGGAGTCCGGGACAGGGGGCCGAAAACTGTTTTTT.

This clonotype was seen many times. The chain combines TRBV11-2 with TRBJ2-2; 9 bases align to TRBD2. CDR3 length equals 15 residues. Germline V gene lookup returns CDR1 SGHAT and CDR2 FQNNGV. J lost 3 bases, V lost 3 bases, and 2 bases had no gene match. The chain's CDR3 is CASSFSGSYTGELFF. CDR3 DNA sequence: TGTGCCAGCAGCTTTAGCGGGAGCTACACCGGGGAGCTGTTTTTT.

The chain joins TRBV9 to TRBJ1-3, with a possible D match to TRBD1 (6 bases). Germline lookup yields CDR1 SGDLS and CDR2 YYNGEE. CDR3 length: 14 residues. Trimming stripped 3 bases from V and 1 base from J, with 8 bases between. As DNA, the CDR3 is TGTGCCAGCAGCGCAGGGGTTTCTGGAAACACCATATATTTT. It encodes CASSAGVSGNTIYF.

This clonotype was observed at least ten times. Written as DNA, the CDR3 is TGTGCCAGCAGCCCCAAACCACGGGATGAGCAGTTCTTC. The encoded protein is CASSPKPRDEQFF. The chain recombines TRBV7-8 with TRBJ2-1, with D unclear. With 5 bases removed from V and 8 bases from J, the gap between germline ends came to 13 bases. Germline V CDR1 and CDR2: SGHVS, FQNEAQ. This CDR3 has 13 residues.

This clonotype occurred many times. This sequence joins TRBV20-1 and TRBJ1-4; TRBD1 matches at 8 bases. This CDR3 comprises 14 residues. Germline V lookup: CDR1 DFQATT, CDR2 SNEGSKA (reference sequence). V lost 3 bases to trimming and J lost 5 bases; unmatched junction nucleotides: 5. CDR3 DNA sequence: TGCAGTGCTAGCCTCCGGGACAGGAATGAAAAACTGTTTTTT. This codes for CSASLRDRNEKLFF.